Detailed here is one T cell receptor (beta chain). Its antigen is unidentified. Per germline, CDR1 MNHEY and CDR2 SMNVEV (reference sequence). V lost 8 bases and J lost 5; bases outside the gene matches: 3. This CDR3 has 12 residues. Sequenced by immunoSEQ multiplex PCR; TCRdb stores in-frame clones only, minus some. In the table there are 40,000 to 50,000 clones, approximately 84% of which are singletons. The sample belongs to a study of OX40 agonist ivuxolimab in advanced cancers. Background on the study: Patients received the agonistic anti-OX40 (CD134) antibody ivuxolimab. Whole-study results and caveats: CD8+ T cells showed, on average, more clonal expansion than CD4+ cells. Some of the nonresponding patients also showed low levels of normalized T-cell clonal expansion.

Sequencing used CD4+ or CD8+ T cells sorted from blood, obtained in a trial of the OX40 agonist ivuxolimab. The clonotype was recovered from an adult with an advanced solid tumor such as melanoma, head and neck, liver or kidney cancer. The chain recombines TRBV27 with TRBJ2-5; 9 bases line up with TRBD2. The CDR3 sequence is CASGTSMETQYF. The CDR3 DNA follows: TGTGCCAGCGGGACTAGCATGGAGACCCAGTACTTC.